This T cell receptor beta chain was identified during a study of blood T cell repertoires in COVID-19. The wider study: Researchers got acute and convalescent COVID-19 samples from the United States, Italy and Spain. Sources were T cells, B-cell-depleted T cells, or PBMCs; the material itself was cDNA or gDNA.

This clone is a singleton in its sample. The germline V gene encodes CDR1 SGHDT and CDR2 YYEEEE. The CDR3 has 14 residues. V was clipped by 3 bases and J by 11 bases; unmatched bases: 12. Under the authors' procedure: Researchers report that nucleated cell counts were estimated from reference gene primer amplification. Measured with immunoSEQ multiplex PCR; TCRdb has only the in-frame clones, and not every one. The DNA gave D and trimming, while V, J and clone size come from that table. The table lists about 110,000 clones, 75% to 80% of them singletons. The gene calls are TRBV5-6 and TRBJ1-1; 8 bases are shared with TRBD1. Sequences were obtained from peripheral blood. The TCR was taken from a woman older than 75 with active or convalescent COVID-19. The CDR3: CASSSTGVIIRAFF. The DNA of the CDR3 is TGTGCCAGCAGCTCGACAGGGGTGATCATTAGGGCTTTCTTT.